The TCR beta chain under discussion was sequenced for a study of T cell responses to AZD1222 COVID-19 vaccine. Study observations and caveats: All repertoire sampling was performed exclusively after the peak T cell response. After two AZD1222 doses, spike-specific TCR breadth and depth rose versus day 0.

This table comes from immunoSEQ multiplex PCR, and its TCRdb copy is limited to in-frame clones, with some not included. The table includes roughly 180,000 clones, roughly 94% detected once. Concerning this clone itself: Its antigen remains unknown.

Germline loops: CDR1 LGHNA, CDR2 YSLEER. There are 15 residues in the CDR3. The V and J ends lost 0 bases and 0 bases respectively, with 6 bases between them. The clonotype was recovered from an adult who received the AZD1222 COVID-19 vaccine. The sequenced sample was peripheral blood, obtained 28 days after the second AZD1222 dose. The J gene is TRBJ1-5, the V gene TRBV4-3; no clear D. This chain's CDR3 is CASSQDVDSNQPQHF. Written as DNA, the CDR3 is TGCGCCAGCAGCCAAGATGTAGATAGCAATCAGCCCCAGCATTTT.